The 2 T cell receptor beta chains listed next were all sequenced from one sample in a study of shared clonotypes between healthy human individuals. The protocol was immunoSEQ multiplex PCR, while the TCRdb copy is restricted to in-frame clones and leaves out a portion. The repertoire has 950,000 to 1,100,000 clones, roughly 80% of them found once; the top ten carry 1.4%. The sample was memory CD4+ T cells sorted from blood. Specified subset: CD45RA-negative fraction. The receptors were gathered from a man aged 18 to 30 in good health.

The chain joins TRBV4-1 to TRBJ2-2; 9 nucleotides align to TRBD2. This CDR3 has 16 residues. V gave up 0 bases and J gave up 13 bases; unmatched junction bases: 12. Germline CDR1 MGHRA, CDR2 YSYEKL. The CDR3 here is CASSQDYAGGQIRLFF. The CDR3 region has the DNA TGCGCCAGCAGCCAAGATTACGCGGGGGGGCAGATACGGCTGTTTTTT.

The V gene is TRBV2, the J gene TRBJ2-7, with 11 bases fitting TRBD2. Germline CDR1 is SNHLY and CDR2 is FYNNEI. The CDR3 extends over 14 amino acids. V dropped 2 bases and J dropped 3; count of bases not matched to a gene: 0. CDR3 residues: CASSELAGGYEQYF. CDR3 coding DNA: TGTGCCAGCAGTGAACTAGCGGGGGGCTACGAGCAGTACTTC.